The rows below give T cell receptor beta chains drawn from one sample of a study of cytomegalovirus exposure and HLA in healthy donors. Data came from immunoSEQ multiplex PCR; TCRdb stores just in-frame clones and leaves some out. This sample has about 88,000 clones, with 69% found just once. The material sequenced was PBMCs. Source of these receptors: a man aged 45-65 years in good health and CMV-seronegative. The CDR3 runs from the conserved cysteine through the conserved F or W. The D gene is left open where the match is weak. A row's size may be missing; if present it is once, few, many or a size class.

NA	NA	TRBV18	TRBJ2-5	CASSPSVRFPQETQYF	TGTGCCAGCTCACCATCCGTGCGATTCCCCCAAGAGACCCAGTACTTC
NA	TRBD2	TRBV5-6	TRBJ2-6	CASSRLAGASSGANVLTF	TGTGCCAGCAGCCGCCTAGCGGGGGCATCTTCTGGGGCCAACGTCCTGACTTTC
NA	TRBD1	TRBV29-1	TRBJ1-1	CSAGPGGRTEAFF	TGCAGCGCCGGACCAGGGGGCAGGACTGAAGCTTTCTTT
NA	NA	TRBV28	TRBJ2-3	CASSSPAGGDTQYF	TGTGCCAGCAGTTCCCCGGCGGGTGGAGATACGCAGTATTTT
NA	NA	TRBV4-3	TRBJ2-7	CASSQDSGTYEQYF	TGCGCCAGCAGCCAAGATTCCGGGACCTACGAGCAGTACTTC
NA	NA	TRBV5-1	TRBJ2-1	CASSTYSSYNEQFF	TGCGCCAGCAGCACTTATAGCTCCTACAATGAGCAGTTCTTC
NA	NA	TRBV4-3	TRBJ2-5	CASSPGGGETQYF	TGCGCCAGCAGCCCTGGGGGCGGAGAGACCCAGTACTTC
NA	NA	TRBV5-1	TRBJ1-2	CASSLGTANNYGYTF	TGCGCCAGCAGCTTGGGGACAGCCAACAACTATGGCTACACCTTC
few	NA	TRBV4-2	TRBJ2-1	CASRPTGGRSYNEQFF	TGTGCCAGCAGACCCACCGGGGGACGCTCCTACAATGAGCAGTTCTTC
few	TRBD1	TRBV5-1	TRBJ1-4	CASSWGTGTGGNEKLFF	TGCGCCAGCAGCTGGGGAACCGGGACAGGGGGGAATGAAAAACTGTTTTTT
few	TRBD1	TRBV7-2	TRBJ2-7	CASSTRTGPRTEQYF	TGTGCCAGCAGCACCCGGACAGGACCACGGACCGAGCAGTACTTC
NA	TRBD1	TRBV5-4	TRBJ1-1	CASSPGTGTTGYTEAFF	TGTGCCAGCAGCCCCGGGACAGGGACTACAGGGTACACTGAAGCTTTCTTT
NA	TRBD2	TRBV5-5	TRBJ2-3	CASSLGPSGSTDTQYF	TGTGCCAGCAGCTTGGGTCCTAGCGGGAGCACAGATACGCAGTATTTT
NA	TRBD2	TRBV7-9	TRBJ2-7	CASTRGGGRYEQYF	TGTGCCAGCACCCGTGGGGGGGGTCGTTACGAGCAGTACTTC
few	NA	TRBV4-1	TRBJ1-2	CASSQGWHYGYTF	TGCGCCAGCAGCCAAGGGTGGCACTATGGCTACACCTTC
NA	NA	TRBV5-1	TRBJ1-3	CASSTGESSGNTIYF	TGCGCCAGCAGCACTGGAGAGTCCTCTGGAAACACCATATATTTT
NA	TRBD2	TRBV7-2	TRBJ2-2	CASSLGLLAGAGELFF	TGTGCCAGCAGCTTAGGTCTCCTAGCGGGGGCCGGGGAGCTGTTTTTT
NA	NA	TRBV4-2	TRBJ1-6	CASSQEGGMASDSPLHF	TGTGCCAGCAGCCAAGAGGGAGGCATGGCGTCTGATTCACCCCTCCACTTT
NA	NA	TRBV29-1	TRBJ2-3	CSVVGGAGEGTDTQYF	TGCAGCGTCGTTGGGGGCGCGGGGGAAGGCACAGATACGCAGTATTTT
few	TRBD1	TRBV5-1	TRBJ2-1	CASSLTGTALLDEQFF	TGCGCCAGCAGCTTGACGGGGACAGCCCTTCTCGATGAGCAGTTCTTC
few	NA	TRBV11-2	TRBJ2-4	CASSLGGTLAKNIQYF	TGTGCCAGCAGCTTAGGGGGGACACTAGCCAAAAACATTCAGTACTTC
NA	NA	TRBV5-1	TRBJ2-7	CASSLAPRYEQYF	TGCGCCAGCAGCTTGGCCCCCAGGTACGAGCAGTACTTC
NA	TRBD1	TRBV28	TRBJ2-1	CASVIGQASYNEQFF	TGTGCCAGCGTAATAGGACAGGCCTCCTACAATGAGCAGTTCTTC
NA	TRBD2	TRBV19	TRBJ2-5	CASRSGGNQETQYF	TGTGCCAGTAGGTCCGGGGGGAACCAAGAGACCCAGTACTTC
NA	NA	TRBV25-1	TRBJ1-3	CASRGLSSGNTIYF	TGTGCCAGTCGCGGACTGAGCTCTGGAAACACCATATATTTT
few	NA	TRBV6-1	TRBJ2-5	CASSERDVIQTQYF	TGTGCCAGCAGTGAGCGGGACGTAATCCAGACCCAGTACTTC
NA	NA	TRBV6-6	TRBJ2-3	CASSYSAPLITDTQYF	TGTGCCAGCAGTTACTCGGCCCCGCTCATCACAGATACGCAGTATTTT
few	NA	TRBV4-3	TRBJ1-2	CASSQGSRGYRGYTF	TGCGCCAGCAGCCAAGGTTCAAGGGGATACCGTGGCTACACCTTC
once	TRBD1	TRBV6-6	TRBJ1-2	CASSYSDRGQNYGYTF	TGTGCCAGCAGTTACTCTGACAGGGGGCAGAACTATGGCTACACCTTC
NA	NA	TRBV5-4	TRBJ1-6	CASQYGGGVRNSPLHF	TGTGCCAGTCAGTACGGGGGGGGAGTGCGCAATTCACCCCTCCACTTT
once	TRBD1	TRBV2	TRBJ2-7	CASKGTGGPYEQYF	TGTGCCAGCAAGGGGACAGGGGGCCCCTACGAGCAGTACTTC
few	TRBD1	TRBV5-1	TRBJ1-2	CASSLALGQGAEGYTF	TGCGCCAGCAGCTTGGCCTTGGGGCAGGGGGCGGAAGGCTACACCTTC
NA	TRBD1	TRBV5-1	TRBJ1-4	CASSSGQFNEKLFF	TGCGCCAGCAGCTCGGGACAGTTTAATGAAAAACTGTTTTTT
NA	NA	TRBV13	TRBJ1-6	CASSARGGGISPLHF	TGTGCCAGCAGCGCCCGCGGGGGGGGGATTTCACCCCTCCACTTT
NA	TRBD1	TRBV30	TRBJ1-4	CAWAHGQGDEKLFF	TGTGCCTGGGCACACGGACAGGGGGACGAAAAACTGTTTTTT
NA	TRBD1	TRBV5-8	TRBJ1-2	CASSFRDSAYGYTF	TGTGCCAGCAGCTTCCGGGACAGCGCCTATGGCTACACCTTC
NA	NA	TRBV21-1	TRBJ1-5	CASSKREGAGGDQPQHF	TGTGCCAGCAGCAAACGCGAGGGGGCGGGTGGCGATCAGCCCCAGCATTTT
NA	NA	TRBV2	TRBJ2-3	CASGPNGDTQYF	TGTGCCAGCGGGCCAAACGGAGATACGCAGTATTTT
NA	NA	TRBV11-2	TRBJ1-5	CASSLDFGGNQPQHF	TGTGCCAGCAGCTTAGATTTCGGGGGCAATCAGCCCCAGCATTTT
few	TRBD1	TRBV4-2	TRBJ2-6	CASSLGTGLFSGANVLTF	TGTGCCAGCAGCCTGGGGACAGGCCTGTTCTCTGGGGCCAACGTCCTGACTTTC
NA	NA	TRBV4-1	TRBJ1-4	CASSSRIRVSTSRGGEKLFF	TGCGCCAGCAGCAGCCGGATCCGGGTGTCTACGTCGCGGGGCGGTGAAAAACTGTTTTTT
once	TRBD2	TRBV9	TRBJ2-3	CASGSYSGNTDTQYF	TGTGCCAGCGGGTCTTATAGCGGGAACACAGATACGCAGTATTTT
NA	NA	TRBV7-8	TRBJ2-7	CASSILTYEQYF	TGTGCCAGCAGCATCCTTACCTACGAGCAGTACTTC
NA	TRBD1	TRBV6-1	TRBJ1-1	CASRNRGTEAFF	TGTGCCAGCAGGAACAGGGGGACTGAAGCTTTCTTT
once	TRBD2	TRBV6-5	TRBJ2-1	CASYGRGGTYNEQFF	TGTGCCAGCTATGGTCGGGGGGGTACCTACAATGAGCAGTTCTTC
NA	NA	TRBV5-1	TRBJ2-5	CASSFSQRETQYF	TGCGCCAGCAGCTTCTCCCAGCGAGAGACCCAGTACTTC
NA	NA	TRBV29-1	TRBJ2-1	CSVEGVGQSGDEQFF	TGCAGCGTTGAAGGTGTCGGACAGTCCGGGGATGAGCAGTTCTTC
NA	TRBD1	TRBV11-3	TRBJ1-1	CASLGQPNTEAFF	TGTGCCAGCTTGGGACAGCCAAACACTGAAGCTTTCTTT
NA	TRBD2	TRBV29-1	TRBJ2-3	CSVDGAGGPSDTQYF	TGCAGCGTTGATGGGGCGGGGGGGCCTTCTGATACGCAGTATTTT